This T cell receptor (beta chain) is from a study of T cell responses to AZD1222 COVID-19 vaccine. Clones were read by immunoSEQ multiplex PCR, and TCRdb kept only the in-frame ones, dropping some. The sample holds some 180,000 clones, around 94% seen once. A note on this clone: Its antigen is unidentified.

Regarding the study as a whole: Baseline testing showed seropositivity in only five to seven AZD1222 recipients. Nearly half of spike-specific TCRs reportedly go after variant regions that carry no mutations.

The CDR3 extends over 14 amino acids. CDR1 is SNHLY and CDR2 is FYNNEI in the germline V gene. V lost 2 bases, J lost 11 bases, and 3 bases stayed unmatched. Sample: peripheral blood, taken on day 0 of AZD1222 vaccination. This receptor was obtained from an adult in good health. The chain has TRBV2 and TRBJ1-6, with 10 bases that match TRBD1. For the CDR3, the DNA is TGTGCCAGCAGTGAAACTGGGACAGGGGCACCCCTCCACTTT. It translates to CASSETGTGAPLHF. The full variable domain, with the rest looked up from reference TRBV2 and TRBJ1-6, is EPEVTQTPSHQVTQMGQEVILRCVPISNHLYFYWYRQILGQKVEFLVSFYNNEISEKSEIFDDQFSVERPDGSNFTLKIRSTKLEDSAMYFCASSETGTGAPLHFGNGTRLTVT.